This T cell receptor beta chain was captured by sequencing in a study of beta chain features in type 1 diabetes. Germline trimming cut 1 base from V and 7 bases from J; bases unmatched to any gene: 21. The V gene's germline CDR1 is PRHDT and CDR2 FYEKMQ (reference sequence). CDR3 length: 20 amino acids. The sequenced template was cDNA made from the entire isolated RNA. Here immunoSEQ multiplex PCR was the method, and the copy in TCRdb shows in-frame clones only, minus some. The sample contains 430,000 or so clones, roughly 11% of which appear only once. Sequenced: naive CD4+ T cells from blood. This clonotype originated in a woman under 30 in good health. This chain joins TRBV13 and TRBJ2-1; 8 bases fit TRBD1. DNA of the CDR3: TGTGCCAGCAGCTTAGTGGCTTTTCCCCGCTCCAGGGGGCATGGAAATGAGCAGTTCTTC. Translating it yields CASSLVAFPRSRGHGNEQFF.